Shown below are 10 T cell receptor beta chains from a single sample sequenced in a study of cytomegalovirus exposure and HLA in healthy donors. TCRdb keeps only in-frame clones here, not all; method: immunoSEQ multiplex PCR. The table shows around 180,000 clones, with 75% to 90% occurring only once. Sequenced material: PBMCs. Receptor source: a man between 18 and 35 years old in good health and CMV-seropositive.

This sequence joins TRBV30 and TRBJ2-7; D perhaps matches TRBD2 (5 bases). With 4 bases removed from V and 7 bases from J, the gap between germline ends came to 17 bases. The CDR3 consists of 13 residues. The germline CDR1 and CDR2 sequences are GTSNPN and SVGIG (reference sequence). The CDR3 protein is CAWTADGGREQYF. CDR3 DNA sequence: TGTGCCTGGACGGCGGACGGAGGTCGGGAGCAGTACTTC.

The chain uses TRBV4-3 and TRBJ2-1; 8 bases are shared with TRBD1. The CDR3 length is 15 residues. V lost 3 bases and J lost 8; bases outside the gene matches: 9. CDR1 is LGHNA, CDR2 YSLEER, per germline. CDR3 in amino acids: CASSHGQGSTYEQFF. CDR3 DNA sequence: TGCGCCAGCAGCCACGGACAGGGAAGTACCTATGAGCAGTTCTTC.

This chain connects TRBV30 to TRBJ1-2, with a tentative D call TRBD1 (5 bases). The CDR3 totals 13 residues. Trimming stripped 0 bases from V and 9 bases from J, with 14 bases between. Germline CDR1 reads GTSNPN; CDR2 reads SVGIG (reference sequence). The DNA for the CDR3 is TGTGCCTGGAGTGTAGTGGGGCAGGGCCGCTACACCTTC. Amino acid sequence: CAWSVVGQGRYTF.

V is TRBV10-3 and J is TRBJ1-5, with 9 bases lining up with TRBD1. Germline CDR1 ENHRY, CDR2 SYGVKD. This CDR3 region has 13 residues. The trim removed 10 bases at V and 5 bases at J, leaving 6 bases unmatched. CDR3 nucleotides: TGTGCCACCCGGACAGGGGTCGATCAGCCCCAGCATTTT. As protein: CATRTGVDQPQHF.

The rearrangement joins TRBV9 to TRBJ2-1; the D is unclear. CDR1 is SGDLS and CDR2 is YYNGEE in the germline V gene. Trimming removed 2 bases at V and 9 bases at J, with 12 bases between. This CDR3 is 13 amino acids long. The CDR3 DNA reads TGTGCCAGCAGCGTGCACCCCGAGAGTGAGCAGTTCTTC. Protein product: CASSVHPESEQFF.

The chain uses TRBV4-3 and TRBJ2-7, with D uncertain. The CDR3 totals 15 residues. The V end was cut by 0 bases, the J end by 0 bases, with 9 bases between. CDR1 is LGHNA and CDR2 is YSLEER in the germline V gene. CDR3 DNA: TGCGCCAGCAGCCAAGATGAACTAATCTCCTACGAGCAGTACTTC. Translation gives CASSQDELISYEQYF.

The J gene is TRBJ2-6, the V gene TRBV28; maybe TRBD2 (5 bases). Germline-derived CDR1 and CDR2 are MDHEN and SYDVKM. This CDR3 has 16 amino acids. Trimming cost V 2 bases and J 0 bases, with 8 bases left between them. As DNA, the CDR3 is TGTGCCAGCAGTTTACCCGGGAACTCTGGGGCCAACGTCCTGACTTTC. Translating gives CASSLPGNSGANVLTF.

This clone was picked up one time. The identical CDR3 is also encoded by other nucleotide sequences in the sample. The chain couples TRBV4-3 to TRBJ2-7; TRBD1 matches 10 bases. The germline V gene has CDR1 LGHNA and CDR2 YSLEER. The ends lost 6 bases at V and 3 bases at J; junction bases unmatched: 2. This CDR3 region has 13 residues. In DNA, the CDR3 is TGCGCCAGCAGTCGGGACAGGGGCTACGAGCAGTACTTC. Protein product: CASSRDRGYEQYF.

The chain recombines TRBV5-4 with TRBJ2-1; perhaps TRBD1 as D (5 bases). V was shortened by 4 bases and J by 8 bases, with 16 bases between the two germline ends. The CDR3 is 14 residues long. Germline CDR1 and CDR2: SGHNT and YYREEE (reference sequence). CDR3 amino acids: CASSAVSWGDEQFF. Here the CDR3 DNA reads TGTGCCAGCAGCGCAGTTTCATGGGGCGATGAGCAGTTCTTC. The full variable domain, in which reference TRBV5-4 and TRBJ2-1 provide the parts outside the CDR3, is ETGVTQSPTHLIKTRGQQVTLRCSSQSGHNTVSWYQQALGQGPQFIFQYYREEENGRGNFPPRFSGLQFPNYSSELNVNALELDDSALYLCASSAVSWGDEQFFGPGTRLTVL.

V is TRBV5-5 and J is TRBJ2-1; 8 bases align to TRBD2. Germline loops: CDR1 SGHKS, CDR2 YYEKEE (reference sequence). Trimming cost V 4 bases and J 5 bases; bases outside gene matches: 8. The CDR3 length is 15 residues. The CDR3 DNA sequence: TGTGCCAGCAGCCCGACTAGCGCACTGAACAATGAGCAGTTCTTC. It encodes CASSPTSALNNEQFF. Complete variable domain (other parts from reference TRBV5-5 and TRBJ2-1): DAGVTQSPTHLIKTRGQQVTLRCSPISGHKSVSWYQQVLGQGPQFIFQYYEKEERGRGNFPDRFSARQFPNYSSELNVNALLLGDSALYLCASSPTSALNNEQFFGPGTRLTVL.